These 16 T cell receptor beta chains were all obtained from the same sample, sequenced in a study of early stage breast cancer tumors. The data were produced by immunoSEQ multiplex PCR, yet TCRdb's version contains in-frame clones alone and is incomplete. Of about 72,000 clones listed, 70% to 85% are singletons. Sequencing was performed on blood. These receptors all stem from a person between 55 and 69 years old with breast cancer.

The rearrangement uses TRBV2 and TRBJ2-3; tentatively, D is TRBD1 (5 bases). The CDR3 has 13 residues. CDR1 and CDR2 from the germline V gene are SNHLY and FYNNEI. V lost 6 bases to trimming and J lost 4 bases, with 11 bases between them. In DNA form, the CDR3 reads TGTGCCAGCAGCGCAGACAGCGCAGATACGCAGTATTTT. This encodes CASSADSADTQYF.

The rearrangement links TRBV5-5 to TRBJ2-3; possibly TRBD1 for D (6 bases). Germline-derived CDR1 and CDR2 are SGHKS and YYEKEE (reference sequence). This CDR3 comprises 14 residues. Trimming pared 1 base from V and 4 bases from J, leaving 10 bases between. The CDR3 DNA follows: TGTGCCAGCAGCTTGTTTGAGGGGGCAGATACGCAGTATTTT. This codes for CASSLFEGADTQYF.

V is TRBV6-5 and J is TRBJ2-5, with D unclear. The closer fit of TRBJ2-7 to the DNA end suggests the J call may be wrong. This CDR3 comprises 14 residues. Per the germline V gene, CDR1 is MNHEY and CDR2 is SVGAGI. The DNA of the CDR3 is TGTGCCAGCAGTTCCTCCGGACCGTCGGGCGAGCAGTACTTC. It is translated as CASSSSGPSGEQYF.

The CDR3 spells CAWSDRGIEAFF. As DNA, the CDR3 is TGTGCCTGGAGCGACAGGGGGATTGAAGCTTTCTTT. The chain employs TRBV30 and TRBJ1-1; TRBD1 matches 9 bases. Germline-derived CDR1 and CDR2 are GTSNPN and SVGIG (reference sequence). The CDR3 covers 12 residues. The junction had 3 bases not matched to a gene; V was cut back by 3 bases and J by 7 bases. Together with reference TRBV30 and TRBJ1-1, the CDR3 gives the full variable domain: SQTIHQWPATLVQPVGSPLSLECTVEGTSNPNLYWYRQAAGRGLQLLFYSVGIGQISSEVPQNLSASRPQDRQFILSSKKLLLSDSGFYLCAWSDRGIEAFFGQGTRLTVV.

This clone turned up a few times. This chain links TRBV2 with TRBJ1-4; no reliable D call. The V gene's germline CDR1 is SNHLY and CDR2 FYNNEI. Deletions cut 3 bases from V and 8 bases from J, with 13 bases between. The CDR3 is made up of 14 amino acids. The CDR3 region is CASSEWRTGEKLFF. The CDR3 region has the DNA TGTGCCAGCAGTGAGTGGAGGACGGGGGAAAAACTGTTTTTT.

This rearrangement joins TRBV28 to TRBJ1-2; D call uncertain. V was cut by 5 bases and J by 7 bases, with 17 bases left in between. Germline CDR1 MDHEN, CDR2 SYDVKM. The CDR3 is 14 amino acids. The CDR3 region is CASSTVQIHSGYTF. The CDR3, as DNA: TGTGCCAGCAGTACGGTACAGATACACTCTGGCTACACCTTC.

This clone was observed a handful of times. The chain recombines TRBV7-9 with TRBJ2-7; D gene unclear. There are 11 residues in the CDR3. V lost 4 bases and J lost 2, with 3 bases in between. Germline V gene lookup returns CDR1 SEHNR and CDR2 FQNEAQ (reference sequence). In DNA form, the CDR3 reads TGTGCCAGCAGCTCCCCCTACGAGCAGTACTTC. It translates to CASSSPYEQYF.

V gene TRBV2 combines with J gene TRBJ2-1, with a tentative D call TRBD1 (6 bases). Germline lookup yields CDR1 SNHLY and CDR2 FYNNEI. Trimming shortened V by 6 bases and J by 5 bases, and 17 bases separated the two germline ends. This CDR3 spans 15 amino acids. The CDR3 DNA reads TGTGCCAGCAGCCGAGCGAGGGGGAGTCACAATGAGCAGTTCTTC. The encoded protein is CASSRARGSHNEQFF. Filled out from reference TRBV2 and TRBJ2-1, the complete variable domain reads EPEVTQTPSHQVTQMGQEVILRCVPISNHLYFYWYRQILGQKVEFLVSFYNNEISEKSEIFDDQFSVERPDGSNFTLKIRSTKLEDSAMYFCASSRARGSHNEQFFGPGTRLTVL.

The chain recombines TRBV10-3 with TRBJ1-6; the D gene is possibly TRBD1 (5 bases). This CDR3 has 14 amino acids. Trimming removed 0 bases at V and 8 bases at J, with 8 bases between. Germline V gene data show CDR1 as ENHRY and CDR2 as SYGVKD. Written as DNA, the CDR3 is TGTGCCATCAGTGAGTCGGGGCCGGATTCACCCCTCCACTTT. This gives the protein CAISESGPDSPLHF.

The rearrangement uses TRBV10-3 and TRBJ2-3, with D maybe TRBD2 (5 bases). Per germline, CDR1 ENHRY and CDR2 SYGVKD. This CDR3 region has 15 residues. V was trimmed by 0 bases and J by 0 bases, leaving 7 bases between them. The chain's CDR3 is CAISESGGSTDTQYF. The CDR3 coding sequence is TGTGCCATCAGTGAGTCCGGCGGGAGCACAGATACGCAGTATTTT.

The CDR3 bases are TGTGCCAGCAGTTTAGGACAGGGGTTGTATGGCTACACCTTC. Protein product: CASSLGQGLYGYTF. The V call is TRBV28, the J call TRBJ1-2; TRBD1 aligns across 9 bases. This CDR3 region has 14 residues. The ends lost 2 bases at V and 5 bases at J; junction bases unmatched: 3. Per germline, CDR1 MDHEN and CDR2 SYDVKM.

The V gene is TRBV6-5, the J gene TRBJ2-7, with D possibly TRBD2 on 5 matching bases. This CDR3 is built from 13 residues. V gave up 6 bases and J gave up 3 bases, with 12 bases separating them. Germline V gene sequence: CDR1 MNHEY, CDR2 SVGAGI. The CDR3 DNA reads TGTGCCAGCAGCCGGGAATTGAACTACGAGCAGTACTTC. Translated, it gives CASSRELNYEQYF.

This clone has just a few counts. The chain uses TRBV6-5 and TRBJ2-7; D may be TRBD1 (6 bases). This CDR3 is built from 13 residues. Germline CDR1 and CDR2: MNHEY and SVGAGI. Trimming removed 5 bases at V and 0 bases at J, with 8 bases between. CDR3 nucleotides: TGTGCCAGCAGTGGGACATCCTCCTACGAGCAGTACTTC. This sequence encodes CASSGTSSYEQYF.

This rearrangement joins TRBV4-2 to TRBJ2-1; 7 nucleotides agree with TRBD2. Losses at the gene ends were 4 bases for V and 2 bases for J; bases not matched to a gene: 8. CDR1 LGHNA and CDR2 YNFKEQ come from the germline V gene. CDR3 size: 16 residues. CDR3 DNA: TGTGCCAGCAGCCGGGCGGGGCTAGCGGCCTACAATGAGCAGTTCTTC. This gives the protein CASSRAGLAAYNEQFF.

The chain couples TRBV7-9 to TRBJ2-1, with D perhaps given as TRBD1 or TRBD2 (6 bases each). Looked up from germline, CDR1 is SEHNR and CDR2 is FQNEAQ (reference sequence). The CDR3 is made up of 13 amino acids. Trimming removed 1 base at V and 10 bases at J, with 11 bases between. CDR3 nucleotides: TGTGCCAGCAGCTTAGAAGGGGGAGGCGAGCAGTTCTTC. It specifies CASSLEGGGEQFF.

The V gene is TRBV7-9, the J gene TRBJ2-3; D is possibly TRBD2 (6 bases). Per germline, CDR1 SEHNR and CDR2 FQNEAQ (reference sequence). V lost 5 bases, J lost 4 bases, and 13 bases lay in between. The CDR3 has 14 residues. CDR3 in amino acids: CASSPTGGADTQYF. The CDR3 bases are TGTGCCAGCAGCCCCACCGGGGGAGCAGATACGCAGTATTTT.